This is a list of T cell receptor beta chains from one sample in a study of cytomegalovirus exposure and HLA in healthy donors. Measured with immunoSEQ multiplex PCR; TCRdb has only the in-frame clones, and not every one. The data show about 180,000 clones, approximately 84% seen once. The source material was PBMCs. The source is a girl between 10 and 17 years old in good health and CMV-seropositive. Both conserved end residues are part of each CDR3. A D gene is named only where the DNA matches it firmly. For some rows the clone size is stated as once, few or many, or as a class when expanded; others skip it.

D	V	size	J	DNA	CDR3
TRBD1	TRBV4-1	.	TRBJ1-2	TGCGCCAGCAGCCTAGACAGGGTCCGCGGCTACACCTTC	CASSLDRVRGYTF
.	TRBV4-1	few	TRBJ2-2	TGCGCCAGCAGCCAAGTAGAGCGCATCACCGGGGAGCTGTTTTTT	CASSQVERITGELFF
TRBD2	TRBV10-3	once	TRBJ2-7	TGTGCCATCAGTAGAGCTAGCGGAGCTTACGAGCAGTACTTC	CAISRASGAYEQYF
.	TRBV6-1	.	TRBJ2-1	TGTGCCGCTGCGGACTATTCCAATGAGCAGTTCTTC	CAAADYSNEQFF
TRBD2	TRBV11-3	.	TRBJ2-1	TGTGCCAGCAGCTTACGGGCTAGCGGGAGCCATGAGCAGTTCTTC	CASSLRASGSHEQFF
.	TRBV5-1	.	TRBJ2-7	TGCGCCAGCAGCTTGTTTCCCCTAAACCGGACTATCTACGAGCAGTACTTC	CASSLFPLNRTIYEQYF
.	TRBV7-9	.	TRBJ1-2	TGTGCCAGCAGCTTGTCGGGGGTGGATGGCTACACCTTC	CASSLSGVDGYTF
.	TRBV7-2	.	TRBJ1-3	TGTGCCAGCAGCTACGACACGACAGTGCCGCTGGATTTT	CASSYDTTVPLDF
TRBD1	TRBV2	.	TRBJ1-1	TGTGCCAGCAGAAGACCGGGACAGGGTAACACTGAAGCTTTCTTT	CASRRPGQGNTEAFF
.	TRBV5-5	once	TRBJ1-1	TGTGCCAGCAGCCCAGGGCCTCTAGGTACTTTCTTT	CASSPGPLGTFF
TRBD1	TRBV5-6	once	TRBJ2-7	TGTGCCAGCAGTTTCCGGGACAGGGCCCTGGACGAGCAGTACTTC	CASSFRDRALDEQYF
TRBD2	TRBV14	few	TRBJ2-5	TGTGCCAGCAGCCAAGGGCGACTAGCGGGGAGGCAAGAGACCCAGTACTTC	CASSQGRLAGRQETQYF
TRBD2	TRBV10-3	.	TRBJ2-3	TGTGCCATCAGTGCGGGACTAGCGGGAGGCCCGGTCACAGATACGCAGTATTTT	CAISAGLAGGPVTDTQYF
.	TRBV30	.	TRBJ1-4	TGTGCTGGCCGGAGGTTTAATGAAAAACTGTTTTTT	CAGRRFNEKLFF
TRBD2	TRBV6-4	.	TRBJ2-3	TGTGCCAGCAGTGACGGGGGAGGGCCTTCAGATACGCAGTATTTT	CASSDGGGPSDTQYF
.	TRBV7-2	.	TRBJ1-2	TGTGCCAGCAGCAGGGGTCAATTAACAGGATCTGATGGCTACACCTTC	CASSRGQLTGSDGYTF
TRBD2	TRBV27	.	TRBJ2-1	TGTGCCAGCAGTCTACCGGGGACTAACGGGAGGGCATCTTCTTGGAATGAGCAGTTCTTC	CASSLPGTNGRASSWNEQFF
.	TRBV4-3	few	TRBJ2-1	TGCGCCAGCAGCCAAGAAGTAGGGCTAGCGATGCCTGGACAGTTCTTC	CASSQEVGLAMPGQFF